Following are 11 T cell receptor beta chains from one sample sequenced in a study of cytomegalovirus exposure and HLA in healthy donors. 13 Jbeta primers and 60 Vbeta primers were used for the PCR. Profiling relied on immunoSEQ multiplex PCR, and the TCRdb table lists in-frame clones only, not all of them. Of some 170,000 clones in the sample, around 79% were seen once. Sample: PBMCs. The receptors stem from a middle-aged man in good health and CMV-seropositive.

The chain is built from TRBV7-9 and TRBJ1-2; weak D call: TRBD1 (5 bases). Per the germline V gene, CDR1 is SEHNR and CDR2 is FQNEAQ (reference sequence). This CDR3 contains 14 residues. Between the trimmed V and J ends, which lost 0 bases and 8 bases, there was a span of 13 bases. In DNA, the CDR3 is TGTGCCAGCAGCTTAGCTCCGGGGACTTGGGGCTACACCTTC. Translated, it gives CASSLAPGTWGYTF. Supplemented by reference TRBV7-9 and TRBJ1-2, the full variable domain reads DTGVSQNPRHKITKRGQNVTFRCDPISEHNRLYWYRQTLGQGPEFLTYFQNEAQLEKSRLLSDRFSAERPKGSFSTLEIQRTEQGDSAMYLCASSLAPGTWGYTFGSGTRLTVV.

This clone came up once. This sequence joins TRBV6-5 and TRBJ1-5; 8 bases agree with TRBD1. There are 15 residues in the CDR3. Looked up from germline, CDR1 is MNHEY and CDR2 is SVGAGI. Trimming removed 5 bases from V and 1 base from J; junction bases left unmatched: 4. CDR3 amino acids: CASSVGQASNQPQHF. CDR3 DNA sequence: TGTGCCAGCAGTGTGGGACAGGCAAGCAATCAGCCCCAGCATTTT.

This chain joins TRBV27 and TRBJ2-2, with 10 bases fitting TRBD1. V lost 6 bases, J lost 4 bases, and 8 bases stayed unmatched. The CDR3 has 16 amino acids. Germline assignment: CDR1 MNHEY and CDR2 SMNVEV (reference sequence). CDR3: CASSWVGQGFTGELFF. In DNA, the CDR3 is TGTGCCAGCAGCTGGGTGGGACAGGGGTTCACCGGGGAGCTGTTTTTT.

Of note for this clone: Additional DNA sequences in this sample encode the identical CDR3. This rearrangement joins TRBV30 to TRBJ1-6, with 10 positions matching TRBD1. Germline values: CDR1 GTSNPN, CDR2 SVGIG (reference sequence). The CDR3 sequence is 16 residues long. V lost 1 base and J lost 10; bases outside the gene matches: 10. The CDR3: CAWSAHRTGGPSPLHF. CDR3 nucleotide sequence: TGTGCCTGGAGTGCACACCGGACAGGGGGGCCCTCACCCCTCCACTTT.

This chain connects TRBV7-9 to TRBJ2-5, with D hard to call. Germline V gene data show CDR1 as SEHNR and CDR2 as FQNEAQ (reference sequence). This CDR3 comprises 13 residues. The V and J ends lost 5 bases and 5 bases respectively, with 12 bases between them. CDR3 sequence (DNA): TGTGCCAGCAGCACGTCGAGTCTCGAGACCCAGTACTTC. Its translation is CASSTSSLETQYF.

To note about this clone: Compared with germline, one end of the junction differs, possibly owing to a read error. The chain is built from TRBV6-1 and TRBJ2-3; D is perhaps TRBD2 (5 bases). Germline V lookup: CDR1 MNHNS, CDR2 SASEGT. CDR3 length: 16 amino acids. CDR3 in DNA: TGTGCCAGCAGTCAAGCCCCAGGACTCAGCCCAGATACGCAGTATTTT. Its protein is CASSQAPGLSPDTQYF.

V usage is TRBV28 and J usage is TRBJ2-7, with TRBD2 matching over 7 bases. The CDR3 is made up of 12 amino acids. Germline-derived CDR1 and CDR2 are MDHEN and SYDVKM. The junction had 1 base not matched to a gene; V was cut back by 3 bases and J by 5 bases. The CDR3 region is CASSLGGDEQYF. CDR3 in DNA: TGTGCCAGCAGTTTGGGAGGGGACGAGCAGTACTTC.

This sequence joins TRBV19 and TRBJ2-1; TRBD2 is a possible D gene (5 bases). Germline values: CDR1 LNHDA, CDR2 SQIVND (reference sequence). The CDR3 consists of 16 residues. V was pared by 2 bases and J by 4 bases, with 15 bases between. The CDR3 nucleotides read TGTGCCAGTAGTATAACCCCCACGGGATGGTACAATGAGCAGTTCTTC. Translation: CASSITPTGWYNEQFF.

This clone was seen a few times. The V call is TRBV5-1, the J call TRBJ2-1, with 8 bases aligning to TRBD1. Germline assignment: CDR1 SGHRS and CDR2 YFSETQ. This CDR3 comprises 15 residues. The V segment lost 4 bases and the J segment 5 bases; nucleotides outside the gene matches: 8. CDR3 region: CASSVGQGSHNEQFF. The CDR3 DNA reads as TGCGCCAGCAGCGTAGGACAGGGTTCGCACAATGAGCAGTTCTTC.

The chain is built from TRBV6-1 and TRBJ1-2, with a possible D match to TRBD1 (6 bases). Germline-derived CDR1 and CDR2 are MNHNS and SASEGT. Trimming left V 5 bases short and J 5 bases short, with 15 bases between. The CDR3 covers 14 residues. The CDR3 region has the DNA TGTGCCAGCAGTCCGACAGGAGTTTTTTATGGCTACACCTTC. Translated: CASSPTGVFYGYTF.

Remarks on this clone: One junction end disagrees with the germline gene, perhaps due to a read error. This chain joins TRBV5-4 and TRBJ2-6, with 12 bases lining up with TRBD1. Germline values: CDR1 SGHNT, CDR2 YYREEE (reference sequence). CDR3 length: 18 residues. In DNA form, the CDR3 reads TGTGCCAGCACCAAAACCGGGACAGGGGGCGGTGGGGCCAACGGCCTGACTTTC. Amino acids: CASTKTGTGGGGANGLTF.